The clone carrying this TCR beta chain occurred many times. These data come from a study of neurological immune-mediated disorders. TCRdb re-called the 5' RACE reads with MiXCR, one entry per CDR3 protein. The sample comprises approximately 37,000 distinct CDR3 sequences, roughly 3.1% of which are singletons, and 7.5% to 8.5% rests with the top ten. The CDR3 runs to 16 residues. Germline trimming cut 7 bases from V and 9 bases from J; bases unmatched to any gene: 19. This sample's time point: longitudinal time-point 1 (baseline). This rearrangement joins TRBV12-3 or TRBV12-4 to TRBJ2-7; TRBD1 matches at 9 bases. The specimen was PBMCs. The sequence derives from a woman aged 60 to 75 with multiple sclerosis. CDR3 sequence reads: CASTRPGQGPQIGQYF. As DNA, the CDR3 is TGTGCCAGCACGCGACCCGGACAGGGGCCCCAGATTGGGCAGTACTTC.